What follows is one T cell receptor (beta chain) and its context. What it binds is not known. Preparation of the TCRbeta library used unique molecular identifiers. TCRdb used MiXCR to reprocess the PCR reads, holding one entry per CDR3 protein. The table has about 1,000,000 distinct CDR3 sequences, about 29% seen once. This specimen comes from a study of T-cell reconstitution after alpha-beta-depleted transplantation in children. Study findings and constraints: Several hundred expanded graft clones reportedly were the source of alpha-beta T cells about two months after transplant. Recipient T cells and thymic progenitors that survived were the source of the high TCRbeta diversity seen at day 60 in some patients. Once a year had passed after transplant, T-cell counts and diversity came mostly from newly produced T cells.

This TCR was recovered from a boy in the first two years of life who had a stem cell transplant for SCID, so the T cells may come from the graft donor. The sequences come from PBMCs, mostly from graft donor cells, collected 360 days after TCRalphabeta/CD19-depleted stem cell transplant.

The CDR3 region is CAISDSIWEVNSNGYTF. In nucleotides, the CDR3 is TGTGCCATCAGTGACAGCATTTGGGAAGTGAACAGTAATGGCTACACCTTC. The chain combines TRBV10-3 with TRBJ1-2; unclear D gene. The CDR3 covers 17 residues. V shed 3 bases and J shed 6 bases, with 23 bases lying between them. Germline V gene lookup returns CDR1 ENHRY and CDR2 SYGVKD.